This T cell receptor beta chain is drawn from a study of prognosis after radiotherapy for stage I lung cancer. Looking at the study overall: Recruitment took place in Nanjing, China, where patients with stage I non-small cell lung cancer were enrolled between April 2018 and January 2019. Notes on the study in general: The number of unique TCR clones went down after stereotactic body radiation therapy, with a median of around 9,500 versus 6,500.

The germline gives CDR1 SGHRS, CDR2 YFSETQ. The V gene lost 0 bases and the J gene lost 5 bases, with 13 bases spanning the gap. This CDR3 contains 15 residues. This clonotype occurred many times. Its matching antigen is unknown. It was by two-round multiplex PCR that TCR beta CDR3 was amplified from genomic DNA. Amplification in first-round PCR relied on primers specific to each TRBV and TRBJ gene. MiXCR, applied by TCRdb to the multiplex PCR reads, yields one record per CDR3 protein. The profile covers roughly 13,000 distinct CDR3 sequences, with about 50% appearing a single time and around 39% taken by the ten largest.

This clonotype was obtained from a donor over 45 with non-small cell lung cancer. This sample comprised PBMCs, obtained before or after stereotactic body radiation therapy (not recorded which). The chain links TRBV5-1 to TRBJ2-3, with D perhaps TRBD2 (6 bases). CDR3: CASSLVREVGDTQYF. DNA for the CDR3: TGCGCCAGCAGCTTGGTCAGGGAGGTTGGAGATACGCAGTATTTT.